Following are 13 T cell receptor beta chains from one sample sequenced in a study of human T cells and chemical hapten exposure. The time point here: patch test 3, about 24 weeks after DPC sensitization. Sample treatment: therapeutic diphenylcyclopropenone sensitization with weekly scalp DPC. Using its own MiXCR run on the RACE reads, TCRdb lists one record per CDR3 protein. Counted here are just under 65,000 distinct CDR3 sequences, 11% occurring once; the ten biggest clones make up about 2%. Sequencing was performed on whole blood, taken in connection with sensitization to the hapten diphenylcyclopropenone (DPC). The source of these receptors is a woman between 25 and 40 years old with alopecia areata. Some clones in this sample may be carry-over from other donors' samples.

The CDR3: CASRDGTGESPLHF. The CDR3 nucleotides are TGCGCCAGCAGGGATGGGACAGGGGAATCACCCCTCCACTTT. The V gene is TRBV5-1, the J gene TRBJ1-6; TRBD1 matches at 10 bases. The CDR3 runs 14 residues. CDR1 and CDR2 from the germline V gene are SGHRS and YFSETQ. The junction had 6 bases not matched to a gene; V was cut back by 5 bases and J by 10 bases.

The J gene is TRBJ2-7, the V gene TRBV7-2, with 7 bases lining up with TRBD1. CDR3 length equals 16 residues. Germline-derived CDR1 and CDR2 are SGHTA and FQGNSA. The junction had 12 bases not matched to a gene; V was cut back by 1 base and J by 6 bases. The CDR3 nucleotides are TGTGCCAGCAGCTTAGTTCGGACAGGAGGAGGAAGCGAGCAGTACTTC. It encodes CASSLVRTGGGSEQYF. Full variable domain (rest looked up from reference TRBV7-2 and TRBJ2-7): GAGVSQSPSNKVTEKGKDVELRCDPISGHTALYWYRQSLGQGLEFLIYFQGNSAPDKSGLPSDRFSAERTGGSVSTLTIQRTQQEDSAVYLCASSLVRTGGGSEQYFGPGTRLTVT.

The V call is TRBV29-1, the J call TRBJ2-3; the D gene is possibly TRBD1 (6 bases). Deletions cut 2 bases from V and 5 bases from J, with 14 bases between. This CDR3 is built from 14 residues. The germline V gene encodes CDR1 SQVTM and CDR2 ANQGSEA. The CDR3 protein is CSVEPTGQIDTQYF. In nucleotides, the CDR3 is TGCAGCGTTGAACCCACAGGACAGATAGATACGCAGTATTTT.

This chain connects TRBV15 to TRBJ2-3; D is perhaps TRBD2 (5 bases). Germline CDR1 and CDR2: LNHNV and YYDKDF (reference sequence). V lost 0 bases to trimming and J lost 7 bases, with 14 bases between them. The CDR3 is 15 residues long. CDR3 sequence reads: CATSRDLGERNTQYF. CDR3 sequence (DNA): TGTGCCACCAGCAGAGATCTGGGAGAGAGGAATACGCAGTATTTT.

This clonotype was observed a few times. The CDR3, as DNA: TGTGCCAGCAGCGCCCTTGGGACTAGCGACTACAATGAGCAGTTCTTC. Its translation: CASSALGTSDYNEQFF. The chain recombines TRBV7-3 with TRBJ2-1; 10 bases map to TRBD2. The CDR3 is made up of 16 amino acids. The V gene end was trimmed by 5 bases and the J gene end by 3 bases; junction bases not matched to a gene: 7. Germline V gene lookup returns CDR1 SGHTA and CDR2 FQGTGA.

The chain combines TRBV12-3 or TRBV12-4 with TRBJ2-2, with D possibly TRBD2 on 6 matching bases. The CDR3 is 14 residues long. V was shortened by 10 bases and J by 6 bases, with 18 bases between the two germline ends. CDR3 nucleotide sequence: TGTGCCAACAGCCCCGGAGGGGTCGCCGGGGAGCTGTTTTTT. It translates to CANSPGGVAGELFF.

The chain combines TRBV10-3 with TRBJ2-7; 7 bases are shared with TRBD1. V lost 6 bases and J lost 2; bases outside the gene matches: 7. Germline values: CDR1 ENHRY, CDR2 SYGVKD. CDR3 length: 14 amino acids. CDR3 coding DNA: TGTGCCATCAGACCCCCCGACAGGGCCTACGAGCAGTACTTC. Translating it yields CAIRPPDRAYEQYF.

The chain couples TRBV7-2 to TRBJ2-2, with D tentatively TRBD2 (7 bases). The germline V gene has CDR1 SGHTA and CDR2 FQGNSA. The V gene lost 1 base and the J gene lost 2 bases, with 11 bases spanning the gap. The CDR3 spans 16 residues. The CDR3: CASSLVGGGNTGELFF. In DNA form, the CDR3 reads TGTGCCAGCAGCTTAGTGGGAGGGGGAAACACCGGGGAGCTGTTTTTT. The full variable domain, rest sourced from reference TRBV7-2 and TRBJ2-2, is GAGVSQSPSNKVTEKGKDVELRCDPISGHTALYWYRQSLGQGLEFLIYFQGNSAPDKSGLPSDRFSAERTGGSVSTLTIQRTQQEDSAVYLCASSLVGGGNTGELFFGEGSRLTVL.

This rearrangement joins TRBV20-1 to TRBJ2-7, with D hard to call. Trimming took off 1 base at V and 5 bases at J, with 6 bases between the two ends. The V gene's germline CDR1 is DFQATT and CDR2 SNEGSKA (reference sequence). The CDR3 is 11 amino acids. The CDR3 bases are TGCAGTGCTAGAGCGAGCCACGAGCAGTACTTC. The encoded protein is CSARASHEQYF.

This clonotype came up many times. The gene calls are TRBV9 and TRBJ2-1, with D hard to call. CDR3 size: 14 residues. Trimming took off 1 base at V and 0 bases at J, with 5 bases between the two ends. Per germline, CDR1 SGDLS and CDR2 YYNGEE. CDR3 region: CASSVRDSYNEQFF. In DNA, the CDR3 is TGTGCCAGCAGCGTAAGGGACTCCTACAATGAGCAGTTCTTC.

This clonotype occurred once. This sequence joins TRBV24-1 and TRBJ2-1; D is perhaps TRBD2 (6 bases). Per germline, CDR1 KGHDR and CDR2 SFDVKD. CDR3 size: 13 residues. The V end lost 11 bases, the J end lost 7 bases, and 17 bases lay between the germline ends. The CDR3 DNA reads TGTGCCATCCGGGACTCGCGGGGAAATGAGCAGTTCTTC. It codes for CAIRDSRGNEQFF.

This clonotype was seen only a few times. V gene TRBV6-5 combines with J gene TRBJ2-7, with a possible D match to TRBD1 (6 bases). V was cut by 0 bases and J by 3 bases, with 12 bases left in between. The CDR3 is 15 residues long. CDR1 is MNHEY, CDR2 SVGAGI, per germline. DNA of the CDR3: TGTGCCAGCAGTTACTCTTTCAACAGGGACTACGAGCAGTACTTC. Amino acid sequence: CASSYSFNRDYEQYF.

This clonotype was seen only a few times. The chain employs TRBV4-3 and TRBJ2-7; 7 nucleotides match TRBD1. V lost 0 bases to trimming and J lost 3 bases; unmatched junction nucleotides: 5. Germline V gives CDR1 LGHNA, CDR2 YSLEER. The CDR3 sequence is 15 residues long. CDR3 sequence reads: CASSQEWGQLYEQYF. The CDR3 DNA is TGCGCCAGCAGCCAAGAGTGGGGACAGCTCTACGAGCAGTACTTC.